This T cell receptor (beta chain) originates from a study of blood T cells in healthy people across ages. Primed by a sample-barcoded 5' primer and a J-beta primer mix, a second PCR proceeded for roughly 6 to 12 cycles. In TCRdb, the 5' RACE reads were re-called with MiXCR into one record per CDR3 protein. The sample lists about 690,000 distinct CDR3 sequences; 40% to 45% were seen once. This CDR3 has 13 residues. Germline V gene lookup returns CDR1 ENHRY and CDR2 SYGVKD. The V and J ends lost 4 bases and 4 bases respectively, with 8 bases between them. The V call is TRBV10-3, the J call TRBJ2-1, with D unclear. The material sequenced was blood. This sequence was found in an elderly man in good health. CDR3 region: CAISVTSYNEQFF. CDR3 coding DNA: TGTGCCATCAGTGTAACCAGTTACAATGAGCAGTTCTTC.